This T cell receptor beta chain was observed in a study of technical replicates of blood from a few donors (dated by TCRdb to 2015 to 2018). The CDR3 goes from the cysteine to the phenylalanine over 13 residues. Of the read, only the CDR3 DNA is kept; its 39 bases are in frame from base 1. CDR1 and CDR2 (SQVTM, ANQGSEA) derive from the germline V gene. The junction shows trimming of 4 bases on V and 4 bases on J, and the gene matches do not reach 5 bases of it. This clone was recorded a few times. Its antigen remains undetermined. Nothing much larger sits one base from this clone, and base qualities are not available. The library was generated by the immunoSEQ multiplex PCR assay. In TCRdb, the immuneACCESS table is reduced to in-frame sequences with V and J assigned. These tables do not hold every clone; where another copy was compared, an unresolved V gene accounts for under half, and the others remain unexplained. The sample table holds fewer than 20,000 clones, of which about nine tenths were seen once. The top ten hold under 15% of the sample.

The material sequenced was PBMCs. The clonotype was recovered from a human donor in good health. This chain joins TRBV29-1 to TRBJ2-3; 7 bases in the middle match TRBD1. The base sequence is TGCAGCGTTGCGACAGGGCCCTCAGATACGCAGTATTTT. Translated, it gives CSVATGPSDTQYF.